The clone carrying this TCR beta chain was seen once. Antigen unknown. The germline gives CDR1 SGHNT, CDR2 YYREEE (reference sequence). This CDR3 comprises 11 residues. V was pared by 5 bases and J by 6 bases, with 9 bases between. Assay used: immunoSEQ multiplex PCR; TCRdb lists only in-frame clones, some missing. The sample yields tens of thousands of clones, roughly 94% seen once. This record belongs to a study of siplizumab effects on memory and regulatory T cells. Study-wide results and limits: Treg-derived clones made up an average of approximately 64% of mappable alloreactive CD4+ clones with siplizumab and 25% to 30% in controls. Roughly 75-97% of proliferating CD4+ or CD8+ clones lacked a naive or memory phenotype that could be assigned.

The V and J genes are TRBV5-4 and TRBJ2-7; a weak D match, TRBD1 (5 bases). Sequencing used CD8+ T cells sorted from blood. This receptor was obtained from a human donor in good health. CDR3: CASSQGVEQYF. CDR3 sequence (DNA): TGTGCCAGCAGTCAGGGTGTCGAGCAGTACTTC.